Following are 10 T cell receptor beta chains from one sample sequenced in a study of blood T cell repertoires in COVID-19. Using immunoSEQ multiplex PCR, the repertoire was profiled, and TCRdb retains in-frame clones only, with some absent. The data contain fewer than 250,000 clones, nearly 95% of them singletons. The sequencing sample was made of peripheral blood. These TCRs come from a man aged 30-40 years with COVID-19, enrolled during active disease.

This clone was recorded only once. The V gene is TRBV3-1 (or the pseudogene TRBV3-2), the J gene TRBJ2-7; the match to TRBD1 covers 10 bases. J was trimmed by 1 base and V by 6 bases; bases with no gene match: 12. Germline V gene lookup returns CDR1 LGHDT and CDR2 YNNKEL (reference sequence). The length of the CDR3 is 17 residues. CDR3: CASSPTSWDRGSYEQYF. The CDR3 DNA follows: TGTGCCAGCAGTCCAACTTCCTGGGACAGGGGATCCTACGAGCAGTACTTC.

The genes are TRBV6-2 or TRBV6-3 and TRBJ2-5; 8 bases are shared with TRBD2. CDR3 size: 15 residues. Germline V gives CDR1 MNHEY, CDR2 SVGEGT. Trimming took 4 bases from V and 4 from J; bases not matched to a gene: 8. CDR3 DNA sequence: TGTGCCAGCAGTTCGGGGGGGGCTGGGGGAGAGACCCAGTACTTC. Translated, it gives CASSSGGAGGETQYF.

The CDR3 protein is CASSPLGQSNTGELFF. The CDR3 region has the DNA TGTGCCAGCTCACCACTGGGACAGTCGAACACCGGGGAGCTGTTTTTT. The chain joins TRBV18 to TRBJ2-2; 7 nucleotides match TRBD1. CDR1 is KGHSH, CDR2 LQKENI, per germline. The CDR3 has 16 amino acids. V lost 1 base to trimming and J lost 0 bases; unmatched junction nucleotides: 2.

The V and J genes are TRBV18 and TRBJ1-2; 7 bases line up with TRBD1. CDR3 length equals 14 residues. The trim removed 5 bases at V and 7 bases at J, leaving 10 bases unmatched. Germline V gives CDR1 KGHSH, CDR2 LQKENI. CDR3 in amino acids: CASSKRRGRGGYTF. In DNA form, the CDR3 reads TGTGCCAGCTCAAAGCGTAGGGGGCGCGGTGGCTACACCTTC.

CDR3 in amino acids: CASSLGQGSYSPLHF. CDR3 coding DNA: TGCGCCAGCAGCTTGGGGCAGGGGAGTTATTCACCCCTCCACTTT. J is TRBJ1-6 and V is TRBV5-1, with a possible D match to TRBD1 (6 bases). The CDR3 consists of 15 residues. Germline loops: CDR1 SGHRS, CDR2 YFSETQ. Between the trimmed V and J ends, which lost 0 bases and 8 bases, there was a span of 12 bases.

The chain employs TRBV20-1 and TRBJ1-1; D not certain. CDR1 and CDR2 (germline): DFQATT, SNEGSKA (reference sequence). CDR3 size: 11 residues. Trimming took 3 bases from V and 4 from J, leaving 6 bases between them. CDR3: CSASPGTEAFF. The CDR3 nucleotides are TGCAGTGCTAGCCCCGGCACTGAAGCTTTCTTT.

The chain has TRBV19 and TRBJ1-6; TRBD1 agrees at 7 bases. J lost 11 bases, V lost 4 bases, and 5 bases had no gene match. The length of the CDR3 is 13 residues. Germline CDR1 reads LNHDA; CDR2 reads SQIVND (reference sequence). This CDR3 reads CASSTDRIAPLHF. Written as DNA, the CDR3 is TGTGCCAGTAGTACGGACAGGATTGCACCCCTCCACTTT.

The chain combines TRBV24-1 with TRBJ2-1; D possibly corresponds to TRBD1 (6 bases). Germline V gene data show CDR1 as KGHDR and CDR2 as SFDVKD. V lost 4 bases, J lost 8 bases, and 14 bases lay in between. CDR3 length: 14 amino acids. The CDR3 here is CATSEANRVHEQFF. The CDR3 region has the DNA TGTGCCACCAGTGAAGCCAACAGGGTGCATGAGCAGTTCTTC.

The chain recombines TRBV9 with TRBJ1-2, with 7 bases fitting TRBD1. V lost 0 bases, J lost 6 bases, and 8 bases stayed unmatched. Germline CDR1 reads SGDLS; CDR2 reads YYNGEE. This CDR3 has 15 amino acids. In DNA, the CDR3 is TGTGCCAGCAGCGTAGAGCCGAGGGGGCGGGATGGCTACACCTTC. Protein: CASSVEPRGRDGYTF. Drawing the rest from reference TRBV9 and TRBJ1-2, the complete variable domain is DSGVTQTPKHLITATGQRVTLRCSPRSGDLSVYWYQQSLDQGLQFLIQYYNGEERAKGNILERFSAQQFPDLHSELNLSSLELGDSALYFCASSVEPRGRDGYTFGSGTRLTVV.

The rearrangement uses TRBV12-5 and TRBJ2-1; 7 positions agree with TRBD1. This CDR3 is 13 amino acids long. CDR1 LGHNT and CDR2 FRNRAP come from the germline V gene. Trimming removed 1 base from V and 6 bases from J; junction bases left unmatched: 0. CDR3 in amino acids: CASGLGQGNEQFF. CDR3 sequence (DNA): TGTGCTAGTGGTTTGGGACAGGGCAATGAGCAGTTCTTC.